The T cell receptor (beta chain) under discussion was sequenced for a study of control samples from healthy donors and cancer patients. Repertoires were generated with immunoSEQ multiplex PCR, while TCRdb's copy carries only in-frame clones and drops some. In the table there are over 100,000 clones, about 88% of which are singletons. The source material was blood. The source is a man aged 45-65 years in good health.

The DNA of the CDR3 is TGCGCCAGCAGCCAAGGGGGGGCTAACTATGGCTACACCTTC. Protein: CASSQGGANYGYTF. The chain couples TRBV4-3 to TRBJ1-2; possible D gene TRBD1, 5 bases. The CDR3 runs 14 residues. V was cut by 1 base and J by 0 bases, with 6 bases left in between. Germline V lookup: CDR1 LGHNA, CDR2 YSLEER.